This paragraph reports one T cell receptor (beta chain). This clonotype was observed many times. The target of this receptor is not known. Base qualities were left out, and no much larger clone turns up one base away. This specimen's time point label, per the study, means: blood at routine non-recurrence follow-up after resection. Without any cell sorting, TCR sequencing was performed on whole RNA extracted either from tumor and nontumor lung tissue or from cryopreserved PBMC samples. A patient was chosen for TCR sequencing only when enough RNA was available from at least two tumor regions. The source of the sample is a study of spatial heterogeneity in lung cancer (dated 2019 in TCRdb). Study-wide context: Donors were 72 patients with early-stage, untreated non-small cell lung cancer from the lung TRACERx cohort. More beta-chain than alpha-chain transcripts were consistently detected, likely reflecting higher beta-chain transcript abundance. In non-small cell lung cancer, the study quantitatively compared TCR alpha and beta repertoires across several tumor regions, matched nontumor lung, and blood. Follow-up PBMC samples were sequenced whenever available, with a median time to follow-up of 2 to 3 years after resection. TCR repertoire features were related to nonsynonymous mutation counts determined by whole-exome sequencing of tumor tissue. In the raw uncorrected reads, each unique combination of TCR and UMI appeared more than ten times on average. Both alpha and beta chains were TCR-sequenced in 220 or so tumor regions, 64 matched nontumor lung samples and roughly 50 PBMC samples obtained at surgery. Overall study outcomes, separate from this receptor: Comparisons of baseline and follow-up blood repertoires included only 15 or so patients. Confirming at a functional level the hypothesis that regional TCRs recognize regional mutations was considered to require additional single-cell paired TCR alpha and beta sequencing. Ubiquitous expanded tumor TCRs showed up in blood more often at tumor resection than at routine follow-up.

Libraries were constructed by 5' RACE. Sequenced using a NextSeq 500. To allow correction of PCR and sequencing errors, the TCR library protocol tagged every TCR cDNA molecule with a unique molecular identifier. As for the original processing: TCR identification, UMI-based error correction and CDR3 extraction were all carried out with Decombinator tools. Expanded TCRs were defined as those above a frequency of 2 per 1,000, corresponding to the top 1% of the tumor frequency distribution. Renyi diversity was computed with the R vegan package after each repertoire had been subsampled 100 times to 5,000 TCRs. CDR3 similarity networks were built from amino acid triplet string-kernel similarity, connecting CDR3s with pairwise similarity above 0.82. TCRdb reworked the public reads: Q25 trimming with fastp, MiXCR clone assembly, productive beta chains retained. Duplicate CDR3 protein sequences are folded into a single record with the most common DNA and genes. The V and J calls and clone size come from TCRdb's table, not from the authors' own analysis. Recorded for this sample are 25,000 to 30,000 distinct CDR3 sequences; 5% to 6.5% of them occurred a single time. Clones ranked in the top ten supply roughly a fifth of the sample.

From the cysteine through the phenylalanine, the CDR3 covers 11 amino acids. The entry retains the CDR3 DNA only, 33 bases that are in frame from base 1. From a lookup of the germline V gene, CDR1 and CDR2 are SNHLY and FYNNEI. V is reduced by 8 bases and J by 3 bases, leaving a spacing of 7 bases between them. The origin of this receptor is a male donor with early-stage non-small cell lung cancer. The chain links TRBV2 with TRBJ1-1; the D segment cannot be called with confidence. The sequencing used PBMCs, collected at follow-up. The CDR3 amino acid sequence is: CASDRDTEAFF. The sequenced DNA is TGTGCCAGCGACCGGGACACTGAAGCTTTCTTT.